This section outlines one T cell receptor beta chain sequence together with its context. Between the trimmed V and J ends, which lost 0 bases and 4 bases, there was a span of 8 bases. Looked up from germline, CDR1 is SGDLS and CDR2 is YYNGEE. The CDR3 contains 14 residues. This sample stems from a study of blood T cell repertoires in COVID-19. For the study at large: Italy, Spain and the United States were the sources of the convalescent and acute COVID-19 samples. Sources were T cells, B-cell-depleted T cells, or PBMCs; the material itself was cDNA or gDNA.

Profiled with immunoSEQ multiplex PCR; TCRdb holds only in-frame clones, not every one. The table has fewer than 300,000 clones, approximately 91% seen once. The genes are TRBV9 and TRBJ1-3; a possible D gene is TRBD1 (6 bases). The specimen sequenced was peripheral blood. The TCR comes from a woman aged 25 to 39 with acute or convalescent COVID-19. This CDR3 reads CASSVGQAGNTIYF. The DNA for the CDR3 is TGTGCCAGCAGCGTAGGACAGGCGGGAAACACCATATATTTT.